These 11 T cell receptor beta chains originate from one sample sequenced in a study of T cells in tumors after PD-1 blockade. Sequenced by immunoSEQ multiplex PCR; TCRdb stores in-frame clones only, minus some. The sample consists of 50,000 to 75,000 clones, approximately 79% of them appearing once. The sequencing used PBMCs, collected after anti-PD-1 treatment. Every receptor here comes from a human donor with basal cell carcinoma.

This clone was counted between two and nine times. The V call is TRBV3-1 (or the pseudogene TRBV3-2), the J call TRBJ1-1; 7 positions match TRBD1. V was clipped by 5 bases and J by 1 base; unmatched bases: 7. CDR3 size: 15 residues. Germline V lookup: CDR1 LGHDT, CDR2 YNNKEL (reference sequence). CDR3 protein: CASSLEDRRNTEAFF. In DNA, the CDR3 is TGTGCCAGCAGCTTAGAGGACAGGAGGAACACTGAAGCTTTCTTT.

The CDR3: CASSLRDRGHEQYF. CDR3 coding DNA: TGCGCCAGCAGTCTCCGGGACAGGGGCCACGAGCAGTACTTC. The chain couples TRBV23-1 to TRBJ2-7; 10 nucleotides match TRBD1. TRBV23-1 is treated as an ORF (open reading frame) with a function not yet certain. The trim removed 4 bases at V and 5 bases at J, leaving 5 bases unmatched. This CDR3 is built from 14 residues.

The chain uses TRBV19 and TRBJ1-1, with 7 bases aligning to TRBD1. There are 15 residues in the CDR3. V was pared by 4 bases and J by 3 bases, with 8 bases of the junction left unmatched. Germline values: CDR1 LNHDA, CDR2 SQIVND (reference sequence). In DNA form, the CDR3 reads TGTGCCAGTAGTACCTCGACAGGGCACTACACTGAAGCTTTCTTT. Protein sequence: CASSTSTGHYTEAFF.

The chain has TRBV10-2 and TRBJ1-5; D remains unclear. V lost 3 bases to trimming and J lost 6 bases, with 9 bases between them. Germline V gene data show CDR1 as WSHSY and CDR2 as SAAADI. The CDR3 length is 13 residues. The CDR3 protein is CASSDERLQPQHF. DNA for the CDR3: TGCGCCAGCAGTGATGAAAGGCTTCAGCCCCAGCATTTT.

The J gene is TRBJ1-6, the V gene TRBV20-1; D call uncertain. This CDR3 spans 10 amino acids. CDR1 DFQATT and CDR2 SNEGSKA come from the germline V gene (reference sequence). V lost 2 bases, J lost 10 bases, and 3 bases lay in between. Here the CDR3 DNA reads TGCAGTGCTAGAAACTCACCCCTCCACTTT. Translating gives CSARNSPLHF.

This clone was detected once. The rearrangement links TRBV5-1 to TRBJ2-3, with TRBD2 as a possible D gene (5 bases). This CDR3 region has 14 residues. Germline V lookup: CDR1 SGHRS, CDR2 YFSETQ. V lost 7 bases and J 0 bases, leaving 12 bases between the germline ends. DNA for the CDR3: TGCGCCAGCCGACGGGGTCCTAGCACAGATACGCAGTATTTT. It encodes CASRRGPSTDTQYF.

The V call is TRBV30, the J call TRBJ1-5; D gene unclear. CDR1 is GTSNPN, CDR2 SVGIG, per germline (reference sequence). The germline V and J ends were trimmed by 0 bases and 5 bases, with 11 bases remaining between them. This CDR3 is built from 14 residues. The CDR3 here is CAWSVRTEYQPQHF. CDR3 DNA: TGTGCCTGGAGTGTACGTACTGAGTATCAGCCCCAGCATTTT.

This chain uses TRBV13 with TRBJ1-1; TRBD1 is a possible D gene (6 bases). With 0 bases removed from V and 1 base from J, the gap between germline ends came to 9 bases. The CDR3 sequence is 15 residues long. Looked up from germline, CDR1 is PRHDT and CDR2 is FYEKMQ (reference sequence). The CDR3 nucleotides read TGTGCCAGCAGCTTAGGGGGACACCGGAACACTGAAGCTTTCTTT. The encoded protein is CASSLGGHRNTEAFF.

This chain links TRBV19 with TRBJ2-1, with D hard to call. This CDR3 is built from 14 residues. From germline, CDR1 is LNHDA and CDR2 SQIVND (reference sequence). V was shortened by 5 bases and J by 4 bases, with 12 bases between the two germline ends. CDR3 in amino acids: CASSSRTGYNEQFF. CDR3 sequence (DNA): TGTGCCAGTAGTTCTCGGACGGGTTACAATGAGCAGTTCTTC.

V is TRBV7-9 and J is TRBJ1-2; D not certain. V shed 5 bases and J shed 6 bases, with 19 bases lying between them. This CDR3 region has 15 residues. Germline V gene lookup returns CDR1 SEHNR and CDR2 FQNEAQ (reference sequence). CDR3 amino acids: CASSQLTHKVDGYTF. In DNA, the CDR3 is TGTGCCAGCAGCCAGCTTACCCACAAGGTGGATGGCTACACCTTC.

This clone was seen only a few times. V and J are TRBV7-8 and TRBJ1-4; D gene uncertain. Trimming removed 3 bases from V and 4 bases from J, with 3 bases in between. The CDR3 is made up of 12 amino acids. Germline V gives CDR1 SGHVS, CDR2 FQNEAQ. The CDR3 spells CASSFSNEKLFF. The DNA of the CDR3 is TGTGCCAGCAGCTTCAGTAATGAAAAACTGTTTTTT. The variable domain in full, completed from reference TRBV7-8 and TRBJ1-4, reads GAGVSQSPRYKVAKRGQDVALRCDPISGHVSLFWYQQALGQGPEFLTYFQNEAQLDKSGLPSDRFFAERPEGSVSTLKIQRTQQEDSAVYLCASSFSNEKLFFGSGTQLSVL.